The source of this T cell receptor beta chain is a study of control samples from healthy donors and cancer patients. The assay was immunoSEQ multiplex PCR, and TCRdb's table has in-frame clones only and misses some. Here the sample spans about 120,000 clones, roughly 84% being singletons. This CDR3 region has 18 residues. This TCR was recovered from a man between 18 and 35 years old in good health. The sequenced sample consisted of blood. This rearrangement joins TRBV21-1 to TRBJ2-5; the table's D gene call, TRBD2, was not cross checked with the DNA. TRBV21-1 is marked as a pseudogene. The CDR3, as DNA: TGTGCCAGCAGCCCACGGACTAGCGGGAGGGCCTCCCAAGAGACCCAGTACTTC. This translates into CASSPRTSGRASQETQYF.